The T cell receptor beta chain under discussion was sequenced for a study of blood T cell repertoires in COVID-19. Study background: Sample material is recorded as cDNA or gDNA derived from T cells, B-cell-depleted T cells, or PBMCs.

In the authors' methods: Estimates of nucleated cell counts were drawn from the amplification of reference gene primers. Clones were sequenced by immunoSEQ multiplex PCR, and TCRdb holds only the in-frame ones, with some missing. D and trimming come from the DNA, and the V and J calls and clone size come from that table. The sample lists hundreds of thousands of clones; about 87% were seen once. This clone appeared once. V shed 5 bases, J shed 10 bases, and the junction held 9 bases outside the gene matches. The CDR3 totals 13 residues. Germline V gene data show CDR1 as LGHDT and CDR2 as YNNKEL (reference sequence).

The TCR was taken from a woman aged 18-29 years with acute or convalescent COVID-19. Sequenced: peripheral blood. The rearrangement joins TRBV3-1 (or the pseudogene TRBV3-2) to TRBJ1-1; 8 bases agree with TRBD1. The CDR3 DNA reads TGTGCCAGCAGCTACGGACAGGGAATAATAGCTTTCTTT. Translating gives CASSYGQGIIAFF.